This T cell receptor beta chain was identified in a study of identical twins (dated by TCRdb to the mid-2010s). For the study in its entirety: The study deep-sequenced TCR alpha and beta repertoires from monozygotic twins, unrelated adults of various ages and cord blood to test whether fetal clonotypes persist. To rule out contamination, replicate twin experiments were performed at different times with different library preparation protocols.

Only healthy Caucasian donors were included. Three pairs of female monozygotic twins, all aged about 18 to 30 years, were included in the twin cohort. Positive isolation kits from Invitrogen were used to isolate the CD4+ and CD8+ T cell populations. Trimming costs V 3 bases and J 1 base, and their ends lie 8 bases apart. The CDR3, from cysteine to phenylalanine, totals 14 residues. The DNA shown is the 42-base CDR3, in frame from base 1. This clonotype was counted many times. Its antigen target is currently unknown. No much larger clone is present one base from it, and per-base qualities are unavailable. The library was prepared using 5' RACE. The instrument was an Illumina HiSeq 2000. A universal primer binding site was added through template switching, and the final cDNA carried a unique molecular identifier so that TCR cDNA molecules could be counted accurately. Specific primers in the conserved constant-segment region were used to synthesize first-strand cDNA for TCR alpha and beta chains. To control for contamination, each cDNA library was double barcoded with a SMART-Mk sample barcode plus Illumina barcodes. TruSeq adapter sequences, together with Illumina sample barcodes, were added in two successive PCR steps. Sequencing of the TCR alpha and beta cDNA libraries was done on the Illumina HiSeq platform using custom primers. As for how the authors treated the data: MiGEC was used to process raw reads and extract unique molecular identifiers, and MiXCR was used to find CDR3 positions. Recombination models were inferred per individual with the repgenHMM and IGoR tools using an EM algorithm. The tcR package in R was used for shared clonotype analysis, with sharing normalized by the product of cloneset sizes. To study raw recombination free of thymic and clonal selection effects, out-of-frame nonproductive sequences were analyzed. TCRdb trimmed the raw reads at Q25, called clones with MiXCR and kept productive beta chains. Entries that share a CDR3 protein sequence are merged under the most common genes and DNA. Clone size and V and J calls follow TCRdb, not the original study. For this sample there are some 500,000 distinct CDR3 sequences; roughly a fifth appear just once. Of the sample, under 0.95% falls within the top ten clones.

General study outcomes and caveats: Out-of-frame TCR alpha sequences shared between twins showed an excess of low generation-probability sequences compared with coincidental sharing between unrelated individuals. Invariant T cells such as MAIT and iNKT could partly confound zero-insertion analyses, though diverse VJ usage argued against this for most clonotypes. In monozygotic twins, out-of-frame TCR alpha sharing was systematically underestimated by recombination models, although the models agreed with sharing between unrelated individuals. A weaker excess of twin sharing was found in beta out-of-frame sequences because the signal-to-noise ratio was lowered by fewer shared sequences. Because the same donors could not be followed over many years, the conclusions depended on cross-sectional statistical analysis. Abundant cord blood beta clonotypes had fewer insertions, young adult naive repertoires showed a similar but weaker trend, and memory repertoires showed no such trend.

The data also belong to a second study, concerning T cells expressing NK-cell markers. The second study, in turn, reports: Fewer than ten donors provided sorted CD3+CD56+NKG2C+, CD3+CD56+NKG2C- and CD3+CD56-NKG2C+ T-cell subsets, whose TCR beta-chain repertoires were profiled. Seven of the eight sequenced donors were HCMV-seropositive and one was HCMV-seronegative. To restrict sorting to alphabetaTCR-expressing T cells, an anti-gammadeltaTCR antibody was added in several experiments. In several donors, the dominant CD3+CD56+NKG2C+ clonotypes ranked among the top 10 CD8+ clonotypes, making up roughly 1.0-8% of CD8+ T cells. Those dominant clonotypes were again the most abundant among CD3+CD56-NKG2C+ cells in a few donors, at roughly 28.3-65%. Whether the expanded NKG2C-expressing T cell clones were specific for HCMV antigens was left unclear. All eight donors whose samples were sequenced were randomly selected healthy volunteers, three of them men and five women. A commercial ELISA kit detecting HCMV-specific IgG in serum was used to determine HCMV serostatus. MIGEC handled demultiplexing of the reads and grouping by UMI, while MiTCR was used to assemble and quantify clonotypes. To exclude erroneous sequences, any TCR cDNA sequence not supported by at least two reads was discarded. The tcR package was used for downstream repertoire analysis, and clonotypes were matched between fractions using CDR3 nucleotide sequence together with V segment. Antigen specificity was annotated against VDJdb with VDJmatch, allowing one amino acid substitution in CDR3.

The clonotype was recovered from a woman aged 18-35 years in good health. Sequencing was carried out using CD4+ T cells sorted from blood. This chain is built from TRBV12-3 or TRBV12-4 and TRBJ2-3, with an unclear D gene assignment. The sequenced DNA is TGTGCCAGCAGTTTGATGGGCGGCACAGATACGCAGTATTTT. Its protein reads: CASSLMGGTDTQYF.